The 25 T cell receptor beta chains presented below share a single source sample, sequenced in a study of T cells in tuberculosis. The time point: new active TB diagnosis, blood taken before or within 7 days of starting treatment. Repertoires were generated with immunoSEQ multiplex PCR, while TCRdb's copy carries only in-frame clones and drops some. The table has over 30,000 clones, around 90% seen once. The sample consisted of PBMCs, taken at tuberculosis diagnosis. These receptors were collected from an adult with tuberculosis.

This chain connects TRBV6-5 to TRBJ2-1; 9 bases match TRBD1. The V gene end was trimmed by 6 bases and the J gene end by 8 bases; junction bases not matched to a gene: 11. In germline, CDR1 is MNHEY, CDR2 SVGAGI. This CDR3 region has 15 residues. CDR3 sequence (DNA): TGTGCCAGCAGGGACCGGGACAGGGCTTACGATGAGCAGTTCTTC. The encoded protein is CASRDRDRAYDEQFF.

The rearrangement links TRBV6-5 to TRBJ2-2; D unclear. In germline, CDR1 is MNHEY, CDR2 SVGAGI. Trimming cost V 6 bases and J 6 bases, with 14 bases left between them. The CDR3 loop spans 14 amino acids. As DNA, the CDR3 is TGTGCCAGCAGACCCAACGTACGCGCCGGGGAGCTGTTTTTT. As protein: CASRPNVRAGELFF.

The rearrangement uses TRBV6-6 and TRBJ1-1; the D is unclear. V lost 2 bases to trimming and J lost 11 bases, with 6 bases between them. This CDR3 comprises 10 residues. The germline V gene encodes CDR1 MNHNY and CDR2 SVGAGI (reference sequence). CDR3 region: CASSYDRAFF. The CDR3 nucleotides read TGTGCCAGCAGTTACGATCGGGCTTTCTTT.

The chain uses TRBV6-1 and TRBJ2-3; TRBD2 agrees at 10 bases. This CDR3 has 15 residues. V trimming: 4 bases; J trimming: 6 bases; junction bases outside the gene matches: 7. Germline V lookup: CDR1 MNHNS, CDR2 SASEGT. The CDR3, as DNA: TGTGCCAGCAGTGTAGGACTAGCGGTGATCGATACGCAGTATTTT. Encoded protein: CASSVGLAVIDTQYF.

This sequence joins TRBV27 and TRBJ2-5; 11 nucleotides align to TRBD2. V trimming: 4 bases; J trimming: 1 base; junction bases outside the gene matches: 5. Looked up from germline, CDR1 is MNHEY and CDR2 is SMNVEV (reference sequence). The CDR3 spans 16 residues. The CDR3 nucleotides are TGTGCCAGCAGTTCATTAGCGGGAGGGCTCCAAGAGACCCAGTACTTC. Residues: CASSSLAGGLQETQYF.

This sequence joins TRBV11-2 and TRBJ2-5; 15 bases fit TRBD2. CDR1 is SGHAT and CDR2 is FQNNGV in the germline V gene. This CDR3 contains 16 residues. Trimming cost V 4 bases and J 5 bases; bases outside gene matches: 5. CDR3 DNA sequence: TGTGCCAGCAGCTACGGGACTAGCGGGGGGAGGGAGACCCAGTACTTC. Its translation is CASSYGTSGGRETQYF.

This chain links TRBV10-1 with TRBJ2-5; tentative D call: TRBD2 (5 bases). This CDR3 has 14 amino acids. Trimming removed 3 bases at V and 7 bases at J, with 15 bases between. Looked up from germline, CDR1 is WNHNN and CDR2 is SYGVQD (reference sequence). The CDR3 nucleotides are TGCGCCAGCAGTGAATTCCTGGCTGGAGGGACCCAGTACTTC. It specifies CASSEFLAGGTQYF.

The chain recombines TRBV4-2 with TRBJ2-7; TRBD2 aligns across 9 bases. There are 21 residues in the CDR3. Germline CDR1 is LGHNA and CDR2 is YNFKEQ. V shed 2 bases and J 3 bases; nucleotides not matched to a gene: 23. The CDR3 sequence is CASSQTGPERGDNPKDYEQYF. CDR3 coding DNA: TGTGCCAGCAGCCAAACCGGGCCGGAGCGGGGGGACAACCCGAAGGACTACGAGCAGTACTTC.

J is TRBJ2-3 and V is TRBV9, with 11 bases identical to TRBD2. This CDR3 spans 16 amino acids. With V trimmed by 2 bases and J by 2 bases, 4 bases remained unmatched. CDR1 is SGDLS, CDR2 YYNGEE, per germline. This chain's CDR3 is CASSVQGLAVTDTQYF. The CDR3 DNA sequence: TGTGCCAGCAGCGTTCAGGGACTAGCGGTCACAGATACGCAGTATTTT.

This clone appeared a single time. The chain links TRBV5-1 to TRBJ2-2; tentative D call: TRBD2 (6 bases). Deletions cut 8 bases from V and 0 bases from J, with 17 bases between. Germline CDR1 and CDR2: SGHRS and YFSETQ. The CDR3 is made up of 16 amino acids. CDR3 sequence reads: CASRLAGLPNTGELFF. In DNA, the CDR3 is TGCGCCAGTCGACTCGCGGGACTTCCGAACACCGGGGAGCTGTTTTTT. The whole variable domain, filled in from reference TRBV5-1 and TRBJ2-2, reads KAGVTQTPRYLIKTRGQQVTLSCSPISGHRSVSWYQQTPGQGLQFLFEYFSETQRNKGNFPGRFSGRQFSNSRSEMNVSTLELGDSALYLCASRLAGLPNTGELFFGEGSRLTVL.

The J gene is TRBJ1-5, the V gene TRBV6-4, with unresolved D. This CDR3 has 14 amino acids. Germline V CDR1 and CDR2: MRHNA, SNTAGT. Trimming cost V 4 bases and J 7 bases, with 14 bases left between them. DNA of the CDR3: TGTGCCAGCAGTGCGATGGCAGGAGGGCAGCCCCAGCATTTT. Encoded protein: CASSAMAGGQPQHF.

This clone was seen only once. The chain uses TRBV4-1 and TRBJ2-1, with 10 nucleotides matching TRBD1. CDR1 and CDR2 (germline): MGHRA, YSYEKL. V dropped 6 bases and J dropped 5; count of bases not matched to a gene: 10. CDR3 size: 16 residues. CDR3 DNA sequence: TGCGCCAGCAGAGCCAGCGGGACAGGGGTTAACAATGAGCAGTTCTTC. It codes for CASRASGTGVNNEQFF.

This CDR3 is CASSFRLAGSGADTQYF. The CDR3 DNA is TGCGCCAGCAGCTTTCGACTAGCGGGTTCGGGGGCAGATACGCAGTATTTT. The chain links TRBV4-3 to TRBJ2-3; 10 nucleotides line up with TRBD2. The CDR3 has 17 amino acids. From germline, CDR1 is LGHNA and CDR2 YSLEER. V trimming: 5 bases; J trimming: 4 bases; junction bases outside the gene matches: 12.

The gene calls are TRBV30 and TRBJ1-2; 7 nucleotides align to TRBD1. CDR3 length: 14 amino acids. Germline V gene lookup returns CDR1 GTSNPN and CDR2 SVGIG (reference sequence). Unmatched junction bases numbered 11, after V lost 2 bases and J lost 8 bases. The CDR3 reads CAWSHTAGGQGYTF. The CDR3 region has the DNA TGTGCCTGGAGTCACACGGCAGGGGGGCAAGGCTACACCTTC.

The chain joins TRBV9 to TRBJ2-7, with 7 bases that match TRBD2. The ends lost 4 bases at V and 0 bases at J; junction bases unmatched: 7. CDR1 and CDR2 from the germline V gene are SGDLS and YYNGEE. The CDR3 has 15 amino acids. CDR3 in DNA: TGTGCCAGCAGCCCAACTGGCGGGAGCTCCTACGAGCAGTACTTC. As protein: CASSPTGGSSYEQYF.

J is TRBJ2-1 and V is TRBV4-3; 11 positions match TRBD2. CDR3 size: 15 residues. Trimming at V came to 4 bases and at J to 8 bases, leaving 7 bases not matched to a gene. CDR1 is LGHNA, CDR2 YSLEER, per germline. The CDR3 loop is CASSLDSGRADEQFF. The CDR3, as DNA: TGCGCCAGCAGCCTCGATAGCGGGAGGGCCGATGAGCAGTTCTTC.

The genes are TRBV27 and TRBJ2-7; 7 bases fit TRBD2. V shed 2 bases, J shed 1 base, and the junction held 5 bases outside the gene matches. The CDR3 is 15 amino acids. Germline CDR1 is MNHEY and CDR2 is SMNVEV (reference sequence). CDR3 protein: CASSLGASGSYEQYF. DNA of the CDR3: TGTGCCAGCAGTTTAGGGGCTAGCGGTTCCTACGAGCAGTACTTC.

The V gene is TRBV4-1, the J gene TRBJ1-5; the D gene is possibly TRBD1 (5 bases). CDR3 length: 21 amino acids. Per germline, CDR1 MGHRA and CDR2 YSYEKL. The V end lost 0 bases, the J end lost 0 bases, and 24 bases lay between the germline ends. CDR3 region: CASSQDVGATIDGHSNQPQHF. CDR3 nucleotide sequence: TGCGCCAGCAGCCAAGATGTGGGTGCAACGATCGACGGACATAGCAATCAGCCCCAGCATTTT.

This chain links TRBV7-6 with TRBJ1-6; D is perhaps TRBD1 (5 bases). V shed 1 base and J shed 7 bases, with 11 bases lying between them. Germline V gene sequence: CDR1 SGHVS, CDR2 FNYEAQ. The CDR3 is made up of 15 amino acids. CDR3 sequence: CASSLDNRWNSPLHF. For the CDR3, the DNA is TGTGCCAGCAGCTTAGACAACAGGTGGAATTCACCCCTCCACTTT.

The V call is TRBV30, the J call TRBJ2-7; D uncertain. CDR1 is GTSNPN, CDR2 SVGIG, per germline (reference sequence). This CDR3 has 11 amino acids. V lost 5 bases, J lost 0 bases, and 5 bases lay in between. The CDR3 here is CAWASSYEQYF. The CDR3 DNA sequence: TGTGCCTGGGCGTCCTCCTACGAGCAGTACTTC.

The chain couples TRBV7-9 to TRBJ2-5, with a possible D match to TRBD1 (6 bases). CDR1 and CDR2 (germline): SEHNR, FQNEAQ (reference sequence). The CDR3 extends over 13 amino acids. Trimming took off 4 bases at V and 5 bases at J, with 11 bases between the two ends. The DNA for the CDR3 is TGTGCCAGCAGCTATCAGGGGTGGGAGACCCAGTACTTC. Amino acids: CASSYQGWETQYF.

The chain uses TRBV4-3 and TRBJ2-1; 14 nucleotides agree with TRBD2. The CDR3 is 18 residues long. The V gene end was trimmed by 1 base and the J gene end by 7 bases; junction bases not matched to a gene: 9. CDR1 and CDR2 from the germline V gene are LGHNA and YSLEER. CDR3 bases: TGCGCCAGCAGCCAAGGACTAGCGGGAGGGTCTGGGCCTAATGAGCAGTTCTTC. Translation gives CASSQGLAGGSGPNEQFF.

This clone turned up a few times. The chain uses TRBV25-1 and TRBJ2-3; D is perhaps TRBD2 (5 bases). V gave up 6 bases and J gave up 1 base, with 11 bases separating them. The germline V gene has CDR1 MGHDK and CDR2 SYGVNS. The CDR3 length is 14 residues. The CDR3 loop is CASSDPRGTDTQYF. The CDR3 DNA sequence: TGTGCCAGCAGCGATCCGCGGGGCACAGATACGCAGTATTTT.

V usage is TRBV21-1 and J usage is TRBJ1-5. TRBV21-1 constitutes a pseudogene. The CDR3 runs to 18 residues. The CDR3 nucleotides are TGTGCCAGCAGTACGGAGGGGACCTTAATCTGGAGCAATCAGCCCCAGCATTTT. Translated: CASSTEGTLIWSNQPQHF.

V and J are TRBV7-2 and TRBJ2-3; 7 bases fit TRBD2. Germline V gives CDR1 SGHTA, CDR2 FQGNSA. V was clipped by 5 bases and J by 3 bases; unmatched bases: 8. The CDR3 has 15 residues. This CDR3 reads CASSPWGGGTDTQYF. The CDR3 DNA follows: TGTGCCAGCAGCCCATGGGGGGGAGGGACAGATACGCAGTATTTT.